This TCR beta chain was observed in a study of blood T cell repertoires in COVID-19. As processed by the authors: Amplification with reference gene primers provided the estimates of nucleated cell counts. Sequencing was performed with immunoSEQ multiplex PCR; in TCRdb, only in-frame clones are kept and a portion is missing. V and J calls and clone size follow that table, whereas D and trimming were derived from the DNA. The sample holds tens of thousands of clones, around 84% seen once. This clone was observed once. The V and J ends lost 4 bases and 1 base, in that order; junction bases with no gene match: 7. Per germline, CDR1 LNHDA and CDR2 SQIVND (reference sequence). This CDR3 contains 16 residues.

This chain links TRBV19 with TRBJ1-3; TRBD1 matches 7 bases. The receptor's source is a man over 45 with acute or convalescent COVID-19. The material sequenced was peripheral blood. CDR3 protein: CASSRRTGSSGNTIYF. As DNA, the CDR3 is TGTGCCAGTAGTAGAAGGACAGGCAGTTCTGGAAACACCATATATTTT.